Listed below are T cell receptor beta chains from one sample, sequenced in a study of cytomegalovirus exposure and HLA in healthy donors. Assay used: immunoSEQ multiplex PCR; TCRdb lists only in-frame clones, some missing. The sample gives around 150,000 clones, roughly 85% of which show up once; 1.5% is in the top ten. The sample consisted of PBMCs. The source is a man aged 40-50 years in good health and CMV-seronegative. The CDR3 runs from the conserved cysteine through the conserved F or W. D genes are given only for firm matches. A row's size may be missing; if present it is once, few, many or a size class.

TRBD2,TRBJ2-5,-,TRBV7-9,CSSSPVLAGGPGGQETQYF,TGTTCCAGCAGTCCCGTACTAGCGGGAGGGCCGGGGGGACAAGAGACCCAGTACTTC
TRBD1,TRBJ2-7,-,TRBV13,CASSSPGKQGAYEQYF,TGTGCCAGCAGTTCCCCTGGTAAGCAGGGGGCCTACGAGCAGTACTTC
-,TRBJ2-7,-,TRBV11-2,CASSLYGGSYEQYF,TGTGCCAGCAGCTTATACGGGGGTTCCTACGAGCAGTACTTC
-,TRBJ2-3,once,TRBV9,CASSVAPSTDTQYF,TGTGCCAGCAGCGTAGCCCCTAGCACAGATACGCAGTATTTT
-,TRBJ2-1,once,TRBV20-1,CSASQSGFQFF,TGCAGTGCTAGCCAGTCAGGGTTTCAGTTCTTC
-,TRBJ1-5,-,TRBV7-9,CASSTPWESNQPQHF,TGTGCCAGCAGCACCCCGTGGGAGTCGAATCAGCCCCAGCATTTT
TRBD2,TRBJ2-5,once,TRBV29-1,CSVEFGRAGQYF,TGCAGCGTTGAATTCGGGAGGGCAGGCCAGTACTTC
TRBD1,TRBJ2-7,-,TRBV25-1,CASSEWAGGPYEQYF,TGTGCCAGCAGTGAATGGGCAGGGGGTCCCTACGAGCAGTACTTC
-,TRBJ2-7,-,TRBV5-1,CASSPTGNARDEQYF,TGCGCCAGCAGCCCTACAGGGAACGCCAGGGACGAGCAGTACTTC
TRBD2,TRBJ2-7,-,TRBV28,CASSRPAGGTYEQYF,TGTGCCAGCAGCCGACCCGCGGGGGGAACCTACGAGCAGTACTTC
TRBD1,TRBJ1-2,-,TRBV6-5,CASSLDRTNYGYTF,TGTGCCAGCAGCCTGGACAGGACTAACTATGGCTACACCTTC
-,TRBJ1-5,-,TRBV7-2,CASSLGLSSNQPQHF,TGTGCCAGCAGCTTAGGTCTGTCTAGCAATCAGCCCCAGCATTTT
TRBD2,TRBJ2-1,-,TRBV4-2,CASSQRAGDANEQFF,TGTGCCAGCAGCCAGAGAGCGGGAGATGCCAATGAGCAGTTCTTC
-,TRBJ2-7,-,TRBV9,CASSTRVVYEQYF,TGTGCCAGCAGCACCCGAGTCGTCTACGAGCAGTACTTC
TRBD1,TRBJ2-7,-,TRBV5-1,CASSRPGQNYEQYF,TGCGCCAGCAGCAGACCGGGACAGAACTACGAGCAGTACTTC
-,TRBJ2-7,-,TRBV27,CASSLRGAYEQYF,TGTGCCAGCAGTTTACGCGGAGCCTACGAGCAGTACTTC
-,TRBJ1-1,-,TRBV5-6,CASSFASQAEAFF,TGTGCCAGCAGCTTTGCGTCTCAGGCTGAAGCTTTCTTT
TRBD1,TRBJ1-2,-,TRBV5-5,CASSLTGGLNYGYTF,TGTGCCAGCAGCTTGACAGGGGGCTTGAACTATGGCTACACCTTC
-,TRBJ2-5,-,TRBV28,CASSSSPGLGALGETQYF,TGTGCCAGCAGTTCCTCCCCGGGGTTGGGGGCCTTGGGAGAGACCCAGTACTTC
-,TRBJ2-1,-,TRBV5-4,CASSLSGRWNEQFF,TGTGCCAGCAGCTTGTCAGGCAGGTGGAATGAGCAGTTCTTC
TRBD1,TRBJ2-3,-,TRBV5-1,CASRSDRTGRTDTQYF,TGCGCCAGCAGATCTGATCGGACAGGCCGCACAGATACGCAGTATTTT
TRBD2,TRBJ2-7,once,TRBV10-3,CAISPGLAGVVNEQYF,TGTGCCATCAGTCCGGGACTAGCGGGAGTGGTGAACGAGCAGTACTTC
TRBD1,TRBJ1-3,-,TRBV15,CATSAGTGSGNTIYF,TGTGCCACCAGCGCCGGGACAGGCTCTGGAAACACCATATATTTT
-,TRBJ1-2,-,TRBV7-2,CASSLGQGSSYGYTF,TGTGCCAGCAGCTTAGGGCAGGGGTCTAGCTATGGCTACACCTTC
-,TRBJ1-2,-,TRBV7-9,CSSSLVETQEGYTF,TGTTCCAGCAGCTTAGTTGAGACTCAAGAGGGCTACACCTTC
-,TRBJ2-1,-,TRBV27,CASSDSSYNEQFF,TGTGCCAGCAGTGACAGCTCCTACAATGAGCAGTTCTTC
-,TRBJ2-1,few,TRBV6-5,CASSAGPSSYNEQFF,TGTGCCAGCAGTGCAGGGCCCAGCTCCTACAATGAGCAGTTCTTC
-,TRBJ2-3,-,TRBV9,CASSVARRTDTQYF,TGTGCCAGCAGCGTAGCGAGGAGGACAGATACGCAGTATTTT